One sample yielded the 23 T cell receptor beta chains listed below, sequenced in a study of CD8 T cells in ankylosing spondylitis. TCRdb recomputed calls from the 5' RACE reads with MiXCR, one row per CDR3 protein. Among about 130,000 distinct CDR3 sequences, about 6.7% were seen once, and the ten largest hold 9.5% to 15%. Sequencing was done on a sample of blood, either unsorted or a sorted T cell fraction (not recorded which). The source is a female donor with ankylosing spondylitis or in good health (not recorded which).

This clonotype was seen ten or more times. The chain is built from TRBV7-2 and TRBJ2-3; TRBD1 is a possible D gene (6 bases). Germline-derived CDR1 and CDR2 are SGHTA and FQGNSA. V was pared by 6 bases and J by 6 bases, with 16 bases between. The CDR3 extends over 14 amino acids. The CDR3 DNA reads as TGTGCCAGCAGTAAACTTTCAGGGGCTGATACGCAGTATTTT. Amino acid sequence: CASSKLSGADTQYF.

This clonotype was counted a few times. The V and J genes are TRBV18 and TRBJ2-5; D gene uncertain. V was pared by 3 bases and J by 1 base, with 3 bases between. The CDR3 loop spans 12 amino acids. CDR1 and CDR2 from the germline V gene are KGHSH and LQKENI. CDR3 in amino acids: CASSPRQETQYF. In nucleotides, the CDR3 is TGTGCCAGCTCACCTCGCCAAGAGACCCAGTACTTC.

The chain is built from TRBV20-1 and TRBJ2-7; D ambiguous. Trimming removed 0 bases from V and 6 bases from J, with 9 bases in between. The CDR3 loop spans 12 amino acids. From germline, CDR1 is DFQATT and CDR2 SNEGSKA (reference sequence). CDR3 loop: CSARDTVLEQYF. CDR3 nucleotides: TGCAGTGCTAGAGATACCGTCCTCGAGCAGTACTTC.

This clonotype was recorded a few times. The chain is built from TRBV2 and TRBJ1-2; TRBD1 aligns across 8 bases. Germline trimming cut 3 bases from V and 7 bases from J; bases unmatched to any gene: 4. The CDR3 has 13 amino acids. The germline V gene encodes CDR1 SNHLY and CDR2 FYNNEI. The CDR3, as DNA: TGTGCCAGCAGTGACAGGGGGCGGGGTGGCTACACCTTC. Protein: CASSDRGRGGYTF.

This clonotype has a count of ten or more. J is TRBJ2-3 and V is TRBV9, with 8 bases lining up with TRBD1. Germline V gene lookup returns CDR1 SGDLS and CDR2 YYNGEE. The V and J ends lost 3 bases and 2 bases, in that order; junction bases with no gene match: 5. This CDR3 contains 15 residues. Written as DNA, the CDR3 is TGTGCCAGCAGCGGAGGACAGGGAGCCACAGATACGCAGTATTTT. This translates into CASSGGQGATDTQYF.

This clonotype was seen repeatedly, ten times or more. This chain links TRBV9 with TRBJ2-6; TRBD1 might be the D (5 bases). Per the germline V gene, CDR1 is SGDLS and CDR2 is YYNGEE. The V end was cut by 0 bases, the J end by 4 bases, with 8 bases between. The CDR3 loop spans 15 amino acids. Here the CDR3 DNA reads TGTGCCAGCAGCGTAGCCAGGGCCGGGGCCAACGTCCTGACTTTC. Amino acids: CASSVARAGANVLTF.

The chain joins TRBV4-1 to TRBJ1-1; D not resolved. Per germline, CDR1 MGHRA and CDR2 YSYEKL. This CDR3 region has 16 residues. Between the trimmed V and J ends, which lost 2 bases and 2 bases, there was a span of 15 bases. CDR3 nucleotide sequence: TGCGCCAGCAGCCAATATTCCACGAGAACCAACACTGAAGCTTTCTTT. Translated, it gives CASSQYSTRTNTEAFF.

This clonotype was recorded a few times. The chain employs TRBV11-3 and TRBJ2-2; perhaps TRBD1 as D (6 bases). Germline V gene lookup returns CDR1 SGHNT and CDR2 YENEEA. Trimming took 3 bases from V and 4 from J, leaving 9 bases between them. The CDR3 sequence is 14 residues long. CDR3 region: CASSFSRGTGELFF. The CDR3 bases are TGTGCCAGCAGCTTCTCCAGGGGCACCGGGGAGCTGTTTTTT.

This clonotype occurred many times. The junction departs from germline at one end; a sequencing error may be responsible. This chain connects TRBV20-1 to TRBJ2-6; the match to TRBD1 covers 7 bases. The CDR3 sequence is 16 residues long. CDR1 DFQATT and CDR2 SNEGSKA come from the germline V gene (reference sequence). The CDR3 region has the DNA TGCAGTGCCAGAGGGGGCGCCCAGGCTGGGGCCAACGTCCTGACTTTC. Translated, it gives CSARGGAQAGANVLTF.

This clonotype was counted ten times or more. The CDR3 here is CASSQDWGTGGAGTDTQYF. In DNA form, the CDR3 reads TGCGCCAGCAGCCAAGATTGGGGAACAGGGGGCGCCGGCACAGATACGCAGTATTTT. This chain connects TRBV4-1 to TRBJ2-3; 9 bases map to TRBD1. The CDR3 covers 19 residues. Germline assignment: CDR1 MGHRA and CDR2 YSYEKL. J gave up 1 base and V 0 bases, and 11 bases lay outside the gene matches.

This clonotype was counted ten times or more. This chain connects TRBV7-9 to TRBJ1-1; no clear D. The CDR3 extends over 13 amino acids. Germline assignment: CDR1 SEHNR and CDR2 FQNEAQ (reference sequence). Trimming stripped 5 bases from V and 7 bases from J, with 14 bases between. Written as DNA, the CDR3 is TGTGCCAGCAGCCCACGACCACACGGTGAAGCTTTCTTT. Protein: CASSPRPHGEAFF.

This clonotype showed up many times. This chain links TRBV10-3 with TRBJ1-1; D uncertain. There are 11 residues in the CDR3. The germline V gene encodes CDR1 ENHRY and CDR2 SYGVKD. The V end lost 10 bases, the J end lost 1 base, and 7 bases lay between the germline ends. CDR3 sequence: CATSGNTEAFF. CDR3 nucleotide sequence: TGTGCCACATCAGGGAACACTGAAGCTTTCTTT.

This clonotype was observed at least ten times. This chain uses TRBV2 with TRBJ2-2, with TRBD1 matching 8 bases. The V segment lost 4 bases and the J segment 3 bases; nucleotides outside the gene matches: 4. This CDR3 spans 15 amino acids. Germline V gene data show CDR1 as SNHLY and CDR2 as FYNNEI. CDR3 region: CASSAGTGHTGELFF. The CDR3 nucleotides are TGTGCCAGCAGTGCCGGGACAGGACACACCGGGGAGCTGTTTTTT.

Ten or more counts support this clonotype. Written as DNA, the CDR3 is TGTGCCACCAGTGTCGGGGGCCCATACAATGAGCAGTTCTTC. This codes for CATSVGGPYNEQFF. J is TRBJ2-1 and V is TRBV24-1; D is possibly TRBD1 or TRBD2 (6 bases each). V lost 5 bases and J 4 bases, leaving 11 bases between the germline ends. The CDR3 consists of 14 residues. Germline V gene data show CDR1 as KGHDR and CDR2 as SFDVKD.

This clonotype appeared many times. V usage is TRBV20-1 and J usage is TRBJ1-5; possible D gene TRBD1, 6 bases. The CDR3 totals 14 residues. CDR1 and CDR2 from the germline V gene are DFQATT and SNEGSKA (reference sequence). V was cut by 4 bases and J by 4 bases, with 14 bases left in between. DNA for the CDR3: TGCAGTGCTACTACGGACAGATTAAATCAGCCCCAGCATTTT. This sequence encodes CSATTDRLNQPQHF.

This clonotype was detected many times. The V gene is TRBV3-1, the J gene TRBJ2-7, with 13 bases matching TRBD2. Germline loops: CDR1 LGHDT, CDR2 YNNKEL (reference sequence). The CDR3 extends over 15 amino acids. V dropped 6 bases and J dropped 4; count of bases not matched to a gene: 6. The CDR3 nucleotides read TGTGCCAGCAGTCGTGGACTAGCGGGAGATTACGAGCAGTACTTC. Translation gives CASSRGLAGDYEQYF.

Comment on this clonotype: With a much larger clone just one base away, this may be a read error. This chain joins TRBV6-1 and TRBJ2-5, with D possibly matching TRBD2 (6 bases). Between the trimmed V and J ends, which lost 6 bases and 0 bases, there was a span of 8 bases. CDR1 MNHNS and CDR2 SASEGT come from the germline V gene. The CDR3 loop spans 13 amino acids. CDR3: CASSRDYQETQYF. The CDR3 DNA follows: TGTGCCAGCAGCCGGGACTACCAAGAGACCCAGTACTTC.

This clonotype was seen repeatedly, ten times or more. The rearrangement links TRBV12-3 or TRBV12-4 to TRBJ2-7; 7 bases align to TRBD2. The CDR3 is 14 residues long. V shed 8 bases, J shed 0 bases, and the junction held 7 bases outside the gene matches. The CDR3 DNA sequence: TGTGCCAGCGTAAACCGGGAGGCCTCCTACGAGCAGTACTTC. It translates to CASVNREASYEQYF.

This clonotype has a count of ten or more. This rearrangement joins TRBV7-2 to TRBJ1-2; D might be TRBD1 (5 bases). The V gene's germline CDR1 is SGHTA and CDR2 FQGNSA. This CDR3 has 15 amino acids. Trimming shortened V by 3 bases and J by 2 bases, and 13 bases separated the two germline ends. CDR3 residues: CASSLGPGPNYGYTF. CDR3 DNA: TGTGCCAGCAGCTTGGGACCGGGACCCAACTATGGCTACACCTTC.

This clonotype was picked up many times. The chain uses TRBV20-1 and TRBJ1-5; D unresolved. This CDR3 has 16 residues. Germline assignment: CDR1 DFQATT and CDR2 SNEGSKA (reference sequence). V lost 1 base and J 5 bases, leaving 18 bases between the germline ends. CDR3 protein: CSARAPVTRGHQPQHF. In nucleotides, the CDR3 is TGCAGTGCTAGAGCTCCCGTTACCCGCGGCCATCAGCCCCAGCATTTT.

This clonotype was seen only a few times. CDR3: CASSSTHGRRTEAFF. In DNA, the CDR3 is TGTGCCAGCAGCTCTACCCATGGACGGAGGACTGAAGCTTTCTTT. The chain has TRBV7-9 and TRBJ1-1; D is undetermined. The CDR3 spans 15 residues. Germline V gene data show CDR1 as SEHNR and CDR2 as FQNEAQ (reference sequence). Trimming left V 4 bases short and J 5 bases short, with 17 bases between.

The rearrangement uses TRBV5-1 and TRBJ1-5, with a possible D match to TRBD1 (5 bases). The germline CDR1 and CDR2 sequences are SGHRS and YFSETQ. The CDR3 has 13 amino acids. The V end lost 5 bases, the J end lost 6 bases, and 12 bases lay between the germline ends. The DNA of the CDR3 is TGCGCCAGCAGGGCGGACAACACTCAGCCCCAGCATTTT. Translated: CASRADNTQPQHF.

This clonotype was seen at least ten times. The chain has TRBV20-1 and TRBJ2-2, with 8 bases lining up with TRBD2. The CDR3 contains 17 residues. Germline CDR1 DFQATT, CDR2 SNEGSKA (reference sequence). V lost 0 bases, J lost 2 bases, and 8 bases stayed unmatched. CDR3 sequence (DNA): TGCAGTGCTAGAGATCTTCAACTAGCGGTTAACACCGGGGAGCTGTTTTTT. Its protein is CSARDLQLAVNTGELFF.